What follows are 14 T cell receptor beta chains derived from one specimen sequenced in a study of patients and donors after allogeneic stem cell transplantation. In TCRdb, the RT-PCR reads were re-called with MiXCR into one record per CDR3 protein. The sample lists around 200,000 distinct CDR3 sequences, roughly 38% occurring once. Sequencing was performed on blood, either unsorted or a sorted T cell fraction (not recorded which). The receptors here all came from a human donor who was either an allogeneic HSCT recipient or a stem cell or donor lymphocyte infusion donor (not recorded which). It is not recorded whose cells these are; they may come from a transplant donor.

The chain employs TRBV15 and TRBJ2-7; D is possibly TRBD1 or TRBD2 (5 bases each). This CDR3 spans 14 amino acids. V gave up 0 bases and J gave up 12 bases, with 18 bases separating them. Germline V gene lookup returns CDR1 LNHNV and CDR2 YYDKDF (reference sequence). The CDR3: CATSREGAEGSVYF. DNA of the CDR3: TGTGCCACCAGCAGAGAAGGGGCCGAGGGTTCAGTGTACTTC.

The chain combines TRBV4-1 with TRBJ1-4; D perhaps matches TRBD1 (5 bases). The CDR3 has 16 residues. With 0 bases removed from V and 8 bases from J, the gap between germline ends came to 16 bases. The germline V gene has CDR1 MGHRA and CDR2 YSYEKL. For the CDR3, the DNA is TGCGCCAGCAGCCAAGATTACAGGCCCGGCTACGAAAAACTGTTTTTT. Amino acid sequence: CASSQDYRPGYEKLFF.

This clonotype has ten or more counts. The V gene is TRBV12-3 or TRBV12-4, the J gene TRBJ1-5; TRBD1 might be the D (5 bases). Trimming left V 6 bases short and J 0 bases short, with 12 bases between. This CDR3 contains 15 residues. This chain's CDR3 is CASSLGPYSNQPQHF. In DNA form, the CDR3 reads TGTGCCAGCAGCCTGGGACCCTATAGCAATCAGCCCCAGCATTTT.

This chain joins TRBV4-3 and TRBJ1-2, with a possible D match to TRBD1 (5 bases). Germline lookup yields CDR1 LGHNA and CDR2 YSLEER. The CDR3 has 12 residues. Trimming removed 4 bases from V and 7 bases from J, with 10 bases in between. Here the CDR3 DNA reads TGCGCCAGCAGCCGGCCAGGGCTTGGCTACACCTTC. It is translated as CASSRPGLGYTF.

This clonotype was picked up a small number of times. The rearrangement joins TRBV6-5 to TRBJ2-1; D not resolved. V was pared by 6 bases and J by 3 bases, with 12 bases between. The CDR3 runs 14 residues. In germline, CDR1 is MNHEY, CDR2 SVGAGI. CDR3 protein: CASSAAPYYNEQFF. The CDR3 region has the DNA TGTGCCAGCAGCGCCGCGCCCTACTACAATGAGCAGTTCTTC.

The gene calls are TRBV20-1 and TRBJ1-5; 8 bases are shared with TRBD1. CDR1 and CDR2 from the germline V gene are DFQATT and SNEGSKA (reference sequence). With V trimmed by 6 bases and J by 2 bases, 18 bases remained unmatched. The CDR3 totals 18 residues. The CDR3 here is CSATHPQGGILGNQPQHF. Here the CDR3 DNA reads TGCAGTGCCACTCACCCACAGGGGGGTATATTGGGCAATCAGCCCCAGCATTTT.

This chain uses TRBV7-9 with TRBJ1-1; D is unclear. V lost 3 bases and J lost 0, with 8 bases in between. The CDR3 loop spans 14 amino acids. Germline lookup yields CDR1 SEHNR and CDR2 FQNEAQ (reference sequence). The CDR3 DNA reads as TGTGCCAGCAGCTTTAACGCCATGAACACTGAAGCTTTCTTT. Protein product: CASSFNAMNTEAFF.

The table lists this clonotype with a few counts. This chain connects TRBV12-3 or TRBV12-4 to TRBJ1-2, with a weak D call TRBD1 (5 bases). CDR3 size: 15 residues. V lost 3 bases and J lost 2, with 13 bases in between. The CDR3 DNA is TGTGCCAGCAGTTTTCCCTCGGGGGGAAACTATGGCTACACCTTC. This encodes CASSFPSGGNYGYTF.

The DNA for the CDR3 is TGTGCCAGCAGTTACCTTCGCGGGGGGCAAGAGACCCAGTACTTC. It translates to CASSYLRGGQETQYF. The V call is TRBV6-5, the J call TRBJ2-5, with 8 positions matching TRBD2. The CDR3 has 15 residues. Unmatched junction bases numbered 4, after V lost 2 bases and J lost 2 bases. Looked up from germline, CDR1 is MNHEY and CDR2 is SVGAGI.

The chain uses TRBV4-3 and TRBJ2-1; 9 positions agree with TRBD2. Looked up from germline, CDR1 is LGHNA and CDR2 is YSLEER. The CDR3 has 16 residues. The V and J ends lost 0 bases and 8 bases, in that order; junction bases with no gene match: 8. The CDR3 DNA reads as TGCGCCAGCAGCCAAGAAGGTAGCGGGGGAGTACATGAGCAGTTCTTC. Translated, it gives CASSQEGSGGVHEQFF.

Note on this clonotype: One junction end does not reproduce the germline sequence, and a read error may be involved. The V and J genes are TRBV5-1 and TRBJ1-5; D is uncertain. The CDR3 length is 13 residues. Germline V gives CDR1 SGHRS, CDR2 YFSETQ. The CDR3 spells CASSLGGTKPRHF. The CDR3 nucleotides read TGCGCCAGCAGCTTGGGGGGAACAAAGCCCCGGCATTTT.

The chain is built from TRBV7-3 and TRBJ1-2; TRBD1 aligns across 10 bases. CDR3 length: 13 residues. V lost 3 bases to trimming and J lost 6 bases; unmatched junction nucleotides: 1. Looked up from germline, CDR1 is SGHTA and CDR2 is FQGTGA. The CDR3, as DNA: TGTGCCAGCAGCTTCGACAGGGGGCATGGCTACACCTTC. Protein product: CASSFDRGHGYTF.

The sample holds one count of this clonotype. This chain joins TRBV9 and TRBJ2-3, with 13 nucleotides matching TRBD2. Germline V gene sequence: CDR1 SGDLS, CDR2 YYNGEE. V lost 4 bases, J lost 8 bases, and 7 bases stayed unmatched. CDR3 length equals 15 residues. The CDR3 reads CASSPLAGGLGTQYF. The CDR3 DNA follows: TGTGCCAGCAGCCCACTAGCGGGGGGGTTAGGTACGCAGTATTTT.

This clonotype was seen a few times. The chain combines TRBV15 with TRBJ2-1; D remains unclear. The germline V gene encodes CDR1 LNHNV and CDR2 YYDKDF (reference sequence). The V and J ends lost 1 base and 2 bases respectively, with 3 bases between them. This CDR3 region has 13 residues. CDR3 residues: CATSRGAYNEQFF. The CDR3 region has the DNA TGTGCCACCAGCAGAGGGGCCTACAATGAGCAGTTCTTC.